Sequencing of this T cell receptor beta chain was carried out in a study of shared clonotypes between healthy human individuals. The overall study: Each donor's CD8 memory used one plate, CD8 naive two, each CD4 subset three.

Findings and caveats of the study: Some naive CD4 clonotypes, roughly 4.5%, turned up in common across four donors.

Concerning this clone itself: Its target is not known. The same CDR3 is also encoded by other DNA sequences in this sample.

Sequencing used immunoSEQ multiplex PCR; TCRdb keeps in-frame clones, though not all of them. The repertoire holds some 2.4 million clones, with 80% to 95% as singletons. The germline V gene has CDR1 SGHTA and CDR2 FQGNSA. V lost 5 bases to trimming and J lost 1 base; unmatched junction nucleotides: 4. The CDR3 loop spans 15 amino acids. The chain has TRBV7-2 and TRBJ1-2; 10 bases fit TRBD1. This receptor was obtained from a man aged 18 to 29 in good health. Some clones in this sample may be carry-over from other donors' samples. Sequenced sample: naive CD4+ T cells from PBMCs. As to subset: CD45RA+ positively selected. The CDR3 DNA sequence: TGTGCCAGCAGCCCCTGGACAGGGGGTAACTATGGCTACACCTTC. It encodes CASSPWTGGNYGYTF.